Listed below are T cell receptor beta chains from one sample, sequenced in a study of cytomegalovirus exposure and HLA in healthy donors. Repertoires were generated with immunoSEQ multiplex PCR, while TCRdb's copy carries only in-frame clones and drops some. The sample lists some 120,000 clones, around 72% seen once, with more than 7.5% in the top ten. Sequences were obtained from PBMCs. These receptors were collected from a woman aged 45-59 years in good health and CMV-seropositive. CDR3s include the opening cysteine and the closing phenylalanine or tryptophan. The order of the fields is J gene, V gene, clone size, D gene, CDR3 DNA, CDR3 protein. D genes are given only for firm matches. The size of a clone is reported for some rows only, either as once, few or many, or as a class for expanded clones.

j_gene: TRBJ1-5; v_gene: TRBV27; abundance: -; d_gene: -; CDR3nt: TGTGCCAGCAGTTTTAGCAGGGGAGAAGGACCCCAGCATTTT; CDR3aa: CASSFSRGEGPQHF
j_gene: TRBJ2-3; v_gene: TRBV7-9; abundance: -; d_gene: TRBD2; CDR3nt: TGTGCCAGCAGCACGGGACTAGCGTACACAGATACGCAGTATTTT; CDR3aa: CASSTGLAYTDTQYF
j_gene: TRBJ1-1; v_gene: TRBV6-6; abundance: -; d_gene: TRBD1; CDR3nt: TGTGCCAGCAGTACGACAGGGTTGAACACTGAAGCTTTCTTT; CDR3aa: CASSTTGLNTEAFF
j_gene: TRBJ2-7; v_gene: TRBV9; abundance: few; d_gene: TRBD2; CDR3nt: TGTGCCAGCAGCGTAGATCCCGGGACTATTTTCGAGCAGTACTTC; CDR3aa: CASSVDPGTIFEQYF
j_gene: TRBJ2-5; v_gene: TRBV29-1; abundance: -; d_gene: -; CDR3nt: TGCAGCGTTCTTCGGGGTAAAGAGACCCAGTACTTC; CDR3aa: CSVLRGKETQYF
j_gene: TRBJ2-2; v_gene: TRBV6-6; abundance: -; d_gene: -; CDR3nt: TGTGCCAGCGTAACGAACATCGGGGAGCTGTTTTTT; CDR3aa: CASVTNIGELFF
j_gene: TRBJ1-1; v_gene: TRBV4-1; abundance: few; d_gene: -; CDR3nt: TGCGCCAGCAGCCAAGATAAGGAGTACGGGGGAGCTGAAGCTTTCTTT; CDR3aa: CASSQDKEYGGAEAFF
j_gene: TRBJ2-4; v_gene: TRBV7-2; abundance: -; d_gene: -; CDR3nt: TGTGCCAGCAGCTCCTATCGATTAGCCAAAAACATTCAGTACTTC; CDR3aa: CASSSYRLAKNIQYF
j_gene: TRBJ2-1; v_gene: TRBV7-9; abundance: -; d_gene: -; CDR3nt: TGTGCCAGCAGCGGGGGGGAGGGGGGGAATGAGCAGTTCTTC; CDR3aa: CASSGGEGGNEQFF
j_gene: TRBJ2-7; v_gene: TRBV11-2; abundance: few; d_gene: TRBD1; CDR3nt: TGTGCCAGCAGCTTCGGACAGGGCCTCGGCGAGCAGTACTTC; CDR3aa: CASSFGQGLGEQYF
j_gene: TRBJ2-7; v_gene: TRBV7-2; abundance: -; d_gene: TRBD2; CDR3nt: TGTGCCAGCAGCCCCTGGGGCGGGAGATTCGAGCAGTACTTC; CDR3aa: CASSPWGGRFEQYF
j_gene: TRBJ1-1; v_gene: TRBV6-5; abundance: -; d_gene: -; CDR3nt: TGTGCCAGCAGTCGGGGAGCCCTGAACACTGAAGCTTTCTTT; CDR3aa: CASSRGALNTEAFF
j_gene: TRBJ1-2; v_gene: TRBV6-6; abundance: once; d_gene: TRBD1; CDR3nt: TGTGCCAGCAGTTACTTTTTGGGACAGGGTCATGGCTACACCTTC; CDR3aa: CASSYFLGQGHGYTF
j_gene: TRBJ2-7; v_gene: TRBV30; abundance: -; d_gene: TRBD1; CDR3nt: TGTGCCTGGAATGACAGGGGGCTCAACGAGCAGTACTTC; CDR3aa: CAWNDRGLNEQYF
j_gene: TRBJ2-3; v_gene: TRBV10-3; abundance: -; d_gene: -; CDR3nt: TGTGCCATCAGTGAGTCTGGCCCGGGTCATACGCAGTATTTT; CDR3aa: CAISESGPGHTQYF
j_gene: TRBJ1-2; v_gene: TRBV4-3; abundance: -; d_gene: TRBD1; CDR3nt: TGCGCCAGCAGCCAAGAACAATTATGGACAGGGGCCCGCTATGGCTACACCTTC; CDR3aa: CASSQEQLWTGARYGYTF
j_gene: TRBJ1-5; v_gene: TRBV4-1; abundance: once; d_gene: -; CDR3nt: TGCGCCAGCAGCCAAGATCCGGGGGTCTATAGCAATCAGCCCCAGCATTTT; CDR3aa: CASSQDPGVYSNQPQHF
j_gene: TRBJ2-7; v_gene: TRBV4-2; abundance: -; d_gene: TRBD2; CDR3nt: TGTGCCAGCAGCCTATACCCCCTGGCGGGAGGGCCGGACGAGCAGTACTTC; CDR3aa: CASSLYPLAGGPDEQYF
j_gene: TRBJ1-5; v_gene: TRBV28; abundance: -; d_gene: -; CDR3nt: TGTGCCAGCAACAAGGAGGGATTCGGCAATCAGCCCCAGCATTTT; CDR3aa: CASNKEGFGNQPQHF
j_gene: TRBJ2-3; v_gene: TRBV5-4; abundance: -; d_gene: TRBD2; CDR3nt: TGTGCCAGCAGCTCAGGACTAGCGGGTACGCAGTATTTT; CDR3aa: CASSSGLAGTQYF
j_gene: TRBJ2-1; v_gene: TRBV7-2; abundance: -; d_gene: -; CDR3nt: TGTGCCAGCAGCTCACAGGGAACCCCCTACAATGAGCAGTTCTTC; CDR3aa: CASSSQGTPYNEQFF
j_gene: TRBJ2-3; v_gene: TRBV5-1; abundance: once; d_gene: TRBD2; CDR3nt: TGCGCCAGCAGCTGGGGCGCTAGCGGGAGGGCCGAAGATACGCAGTATTTT; CDR3aa: CASSWGASGRAEDTQYF
j_gene: TRBJ2-7; v_gene: TRBV7-2; abundance: -; d_gene: -; CDR3nt: TGTGCCAGCAGCTTAGCGCTAGGCAGGGGCGAGCAGTACTTC; CDR3aa: CASSLALGRGEQYF
j_gene: TRBJ2-7; v_gene: TRBV2; abundance: -; d_gene: -; CDR3nt: TGTGCCAGCAGTGTGCAGGCCCCCTACGAGCAGTACTTC; CDR3aa: CASSVQAPYEQYF
j_gene: TRBJ2-7; v_gene: TRBV10-3; abundance: -; d_gene: -; CDR3nt: TGTGCCATCGCGGGGAACGAGCAGTACTTC; CDR3aa: CAIAGNEQYF
j_gene: TRBJ2-3; v_gene: TRBV11-3; abundance: -; d_gene: TRBD2; CDR3nt: TGTGCCAGCAGCTCACGGGGGGGAGGTACGCAGTATTTT; CDR3aa: CASSSRGGGTQYF
j_gene: TRBJ2-3; v_gene: TRBV2; abundance: few; d_gene: -; CDR3nt: TGTGCCAGCACCCAGCAGGGCACAGATACGCAGTATTTT; CDR3aa: CASTQQGTDTQYF
j_gene: TRBJ1-1; v_gene: TRBV9; abundance: -; d_gene: -; CDR3nt: TGTGCCAGCAGCTTTCAAGTAGACACTGAAGCTTTCTTT; CDR3aa: CASSFQVDTEAFF
j_gene: TRBJ2-2; v_gene: TRBV7-2; abundance: -; d_gene: -; CDR3nt: TGTGCCAGCAGCTTGGTGGGGGCGACCGGGGAGCTGTTTTTT; CDR3aa: CASSLVGATGELFF
j_gene: TRBJ2-7; v_gene: TRBV6-6; abundance: -; d_gene: TRBD2; CDR3nt: TGTGCCAGCAATACCGGGACTAGCAAGATTGGCGAGCAGTACTTC; CDR3aa: CASNTGTSKIGEQYF
j_gene: TRBJ1-5; v_gene: TRBV7-9; abundance: -; d_gene: -; CDR3nt: TGTGCCAGCAGCTTATTGGCCGATCAGCCCCAGCATTTT; CDR3aa: CASSLLADQPQHF
j_gene: TRBJ1-1; v_gene: TRBV6-5; abundance: -; d_gene: -; CDR3nt: TGTGCCAGCAGTTACGTCTTGAACACTGAAGCTTTCTTT; CDR3aa: CASSYVLNTEAFF
j_gene: TRBJ2-1; v_gene: TRBV29-1; abundance: -; d_gene: TRBD1; CDR3nt: TGCAGCTTAATTTCAAGACAGGGCCGCAATGAGCAGTTCTTC; CDR3aa: CSLISRQGRNEQFF
j_gene: TRBJ1-2; v_gene: TRBV6-6; abundance: -; d_gene: -; CDR3nt: TGTGCCAGCAGTTACTTATTGGTGCCGCGAGAGAACACCTTC; CDR3aa: CASSYLLVPRENTF
j_gene: TRBJ2-3; v_gene: TRBV5-1; abundance: few; d_gene: -; CDR3nt: TGCGCCAGCAGCTGGGGCGGAGCGACAGATACGCAGTATTTT; CDR3aa: CASSWGGATDTQYF
j_gene: TRBJ1-4; v_gene: TRBV7-8; abundance: once; d_gene: -; CDR3nt: TGTGCCAGCAGCTTAGGCAGGGGAAGGGATGGTGAAAAACTGTTTTTT; CDR3aa: CASSLGRGRDGEKLFF
j_gene: TRBJ2-3; v_gene: TRBV7-9; abundance: -; d_gene: -; CDR3nt: TGTGCCAGCCACCAATCCGGGGGAAGCACAGATACGCAGTATTTT; CDR3aa: CASHQSGGSTDTQYF
j_gene: TRBJ2-5; v_gene: TRBV5-4; abundance: -; d_gene: TRBD2; CDR3nt: TGTGCCAGCAGCTTGGGATCTAGCGGGGTTCAAGAGACCCAGTACTTC; CDR3aa: CASSLGSSGVQETQYF
j_gene: TRBJ1-2; v_gene: TRBV6-1; abundance: -; d_gene: TRBD1; CDR3nt: TGTGCCAGCAGTGAATCCCCAGGGGGCTATGGCTACACCTTC; CDR3aa: CASSESPGGYGYTF
j_gene: TRBJ2-7; v_gene: TRBV27; abundance: -; d_gene: TRBD1; CDR3nt: TGTGCCAGCAGTTTTACCGGGACAGGGACCTACGAGCAGTACTTC; CDR3aa: CASSFTGTGTYEQYF
j_gene: TRBJ1-1; v_gene: TRBV18; abundance: -; d_gene: -; CDR3nt: TGTGCCAGCTCACCCAGGCAGGGTGAAGCTTTCTTT; CDR3aa: CASSPRQGEAFF